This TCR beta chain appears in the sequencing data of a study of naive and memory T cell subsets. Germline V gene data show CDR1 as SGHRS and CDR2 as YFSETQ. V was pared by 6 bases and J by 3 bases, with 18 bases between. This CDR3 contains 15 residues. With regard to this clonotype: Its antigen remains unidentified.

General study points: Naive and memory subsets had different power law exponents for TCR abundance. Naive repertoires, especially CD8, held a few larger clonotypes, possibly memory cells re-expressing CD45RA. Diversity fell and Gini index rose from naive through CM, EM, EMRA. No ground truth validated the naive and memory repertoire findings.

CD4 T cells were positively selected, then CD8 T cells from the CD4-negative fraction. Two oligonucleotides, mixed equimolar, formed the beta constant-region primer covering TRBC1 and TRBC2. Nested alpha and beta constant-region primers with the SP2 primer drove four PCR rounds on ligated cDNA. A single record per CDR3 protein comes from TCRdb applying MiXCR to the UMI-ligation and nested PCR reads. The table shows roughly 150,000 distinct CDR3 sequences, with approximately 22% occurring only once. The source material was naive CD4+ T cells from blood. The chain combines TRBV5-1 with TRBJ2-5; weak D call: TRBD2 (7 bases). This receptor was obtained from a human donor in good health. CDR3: CASNPGGAGKETQYF. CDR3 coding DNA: TGCGCCAGCAATCCGGGGGGCGCGGGAAAAGAGACCCAGTACTTC.